Following are 32 T cell receptor beta chains from one sample sequenced in a study of shared clonotypes between healthy human individuals. CD45RO-negative cells were positively selected for CCR7, leaving out terminally differentiated effector memory CD45RA+ cells. The data were produced by immunoSEQ multiplex PCR, yet TCRdb's version contains in-frame clones alone and is incomplete. The repertoire has fewer than 700,000 clones, around 95% of them found once; the top ten carry over 0.1%. Sequencing used naive CD8+ T cells sorted from blood. The receptors shown here come from a young woman in good health.

The chain employs TRBV27 and TRBJ2-7; no firm D call. CDR3 length equals 11 residues. V lost 4 bases and J 3 bases, leaving 4 bases between the germline ends. Germline V gene sequence: CDR1 MNHEY, CDR2 SMNVEV (reference sequence). The CDR3 protein is CASSWGYEQYF. Written as DNA, the CDR3 is TGTGCCAGCAGTTGGGGCTACGAGCAGTACTTC.

The V and J genes are TRBV9 and TRBJ2-1; TRBD2 matches 9 bases. CDR3 length: 16 amino acids. Germline V gives CDR1 SGDLS, CDR2 YYNGEE. The V gene end was trimmed by 0 bases and the J gene end by 6 bases; junction bases not matched to a gene: 7. This CDR3 is CASSVATSGQLNEQFF. Written as DNA, the CDR3 is TGTGCCAGCAGCGTAGCGACTAGCGGCCAACTCAATGAGCAGTTCTTC.

The V call is TRBV5-6, the J call TRBJ2-7; 8 nucleotides line up with TRBD1. Germline V gives CDR1 SGHDT, CDR2 YYEEEE. This CDR3 contains 15 residues. The V gene end was trimmed by 4 bases and the J gene end by 5 bases; junction bases not matched to a gene: 11. The CDR3 loop is CASSQPASTGDEQYF. CDR3 nucleotides: TGTGCCAGCAGCCAACCCGCATCGACAGGGGACGAGCAGTACTTC.

The V call is TRBV27, the J call TRBJ2-7, with 8 bases aligning to TRBD1. Per the germline V gene, CDR1 is MNHEY and CDR2 is SMNVEV (reference sequence). This CDR3 comprises 14 residues. Trimming cost V 5 bases and J 3 bases; bases outside gene matches: 6. The CDR3 spells CASSERTGIYEQYF. The DNA for the CDR3 is TGTGCCAGCAGTGAACGGACAGGGATCTACGAGCAGTACTTC.

V and J are TRBV30 and TRBJ2-5; D ambiguous. This CDR3 has 14 amino acids. Between the trimmed V and J ends, which lost 1 base and 2 bases, there was a span of 11 bases. The germline V gene encodes CDR1 GTSNPN and CDR2 SVGIG (reference sequence). The DNA for the CDR3 is TGTGCCTGGAGTGAGAGTAACTCTCAAGAGACCCAGTACTTC. As protein: CAWSESNSQETQYF.

The V gene is TRBV9, the J gene TRBJ1-1; D is ambiguous. Germline V gives CDR1 SGDLS, CDR2 YYNGEE. V lost 2 bases, J lost 6 bases, and 14 bases lay in between. CDR3 length: 14 residues. For the CDR3, the DNA is TGTGCCAGCAGCGTCACCCAGGTGTATGCTGAAGCTTTCTTT. It translates to CASSVTQVYAEAFF.

The chain joins TRBV19 to TRBJ1-2; 7 bases agree with TRBD1. CDR3 length: 13 amino acids. CDR1 is LNHDA and CDR2 is SQIVND in the germline V gene (reference sequence). Losses at the gene ends were 1 base for V and 12 bases for J; bases not matched to a gene: 8. CDR3 in amino acids: CASSIVGGQPDTF. The CDR3 nucleotides are TGTGCCAGTAGTATAGTAGGGGGACAGCCGGACACCTTC.

The CDR3 protein is CASSVTPSGRLAEQYF. CDR3 DNA: TGTGCCAGCAGCGTGACCCCCAGCGGGAGGCTTGCCGAGCAGTACTTC. V and J are TRBV9 and TRBJ2-7, with TRBD2 matching 9 bases. Germline assignment: CDR1 SGDLS and CDR2 YYNGEE. V lost 2 bases, J lost 6 bases, and 12 bases stayed unmatched. This CDR3 contains 16 residues.

The CDR3 DNA reads as TGTGCCAGCAACCCGGGTGGAAATACCCCTTGGGAGCTGTTTTTT. It encodes CASNPGGNTPWELFF. The chain links TRBV6-6 to TRBJ2-2; no clear D. Per the germline V gene, CDR1 is MNHNY and CDR2 is SVGAGI (reference sequence). This CDR3 has 15 amino acids. With 7 bases removed from V and 9 bases from J, the gap between germline ends came to 21 bases.

This clone appeared once. The gene calls are TRBV19 and TRBJ1-1; D uncertain. The CDR3 is made up of 13 amino acids. CDR1 and CDR2 (germline): LNHDA, SQIVND (reference sequence). V was pared by 3 bases and J by 5 bases, with 10 bases between. For the CDR3, the DNA is TGTGCCAGTAGTATCCTGTCGGGGACTGAAGCTTTCTTT. It yields the protein CASSILSGTEAFF.

The chain recombines TRBV13 with TRBJ2-1; tentatively, D is TRBD1 or TRBD2 (5 bases each). The V gene's germline CDR1 is PRHDT and CDR2 FYEKMQ (reference sequence). V was trimmed by 8 bases and J by 2 bases, leaving 19 bases between them. This CDR3 comprises 16 residues. This CDR3 reads CASGGAVGTAYNEQFF. CDR3 nucleotide sequence: TGTGCCAGCGGCGGAGCCGTAGGGACGGCCTACAATGAGCAGTTCTTC.

The chain employs TRBV5-6 and TRBJ2-2, with TRBD1 matching 10 bases. CDR3 length: 17 residues. The ends lost 1 base at V and 2 bases at J; junction bases unmatched: 5. Germline values: CDR1 SGHDT, CDR2 YYEEEE. The CDR3 loop reads CASSLRGQGSNTGELFF. Written as DNA, the CDR3 is TGTGCCAGCAGCTTGAGGGGACAGGGGTCTAACACCGGGGAGCTGTTTTTT.

This clone was seen once. J is TRBJ2-3 and V is TRBV15, with D uncertain. Looked up from germline, CDR1 is LNHNV and CDR2 is YYDKDF (reference sequence). The CDR3 covers 17 residues. V was shortened by 4 bases and J by 3 bases, with 20 bases between the two germline ends. CDR3 loop: CATSIILPGSLTDTQYF. In DNA form, the CDR3 reads TGTGCCACCAGCATAATCCTTCCCGGGTCGTTAACAGATACGCAGTATTTT.

This chain joins TRBV28 and TRBJ2-7; D gene unclear. This CDR3 is built from 15 residues. V lost 5 bases to trimming and J lost 0 bases, with 14 bases between them. The germline V gene encodes CDR1 MDHEN and CDR2 SYDVKM. The CDR3 nucleotides read TGTGCCAGCAGTCCCACAGAATCCCCCTCCTACGAGCAGTACTTC. This gives the protein CASSPTESPSYEQYF.

This sequence joins TRBV11-2 and TRBJ1-4; D ambiguous. Trimming took off 5 bases at V and 2 bases at J, with 18 bases between the two ends. The CDR3 extends over 17 amino acids. Germline V gives CDR1 SGHAT, CDR2 FQNNGV. In DNA form, the CDR3 reads TGTGCCAGCAGCCGGCAACGGTTGGGGAACACTAATGAAAAACTGTTTTTT. This encodes CASSRQRLGNTNEKLFF.

CDR3 DNA: TGTGCCAGCAGCTTAACCAGGGGGCCTTGGACCGGGGAGCTGTTTTTT. This encodes CASSLTRGPWTGELFF. The chain has TRBV7-8 and TRBJ2-2; 8 positions match TRBD1. The V gene end was trimmed by 2 bases and the J gene end by 5 bases; junction bases not matched to a gene: 7. Per germline, CDR1 SGHVS and CDR2 FQNEAQ. This CDR3 contains 16 residues.

The chain joins TRBV27 to TRBJ2-5; 8 bases match TRBD1. The J call may be incorrect, as the DNA end agrees better with TRBJ2-7. In germline, CDR1 is MNHEY, CDR2 SMNVEV (reference sequence). The CDR3 totals 13 residues. This CDR3 is CASSLDRGYEQYF. The CDR3 nucleotides read TGTGCCAGCAGTTTAGACAGGGGCTACGAGCAGTACTTC.

The CDR3 region has the DNA TGTGCCAGCAGCCCGACCCGACTAGCGTCGACCTACGAGCAGTACTTC. Residues: CASSPTRLASTYEQYF. The rearrangement joins TRBV7-8 to TRBJ2-7; TRBD2 matches at 8 bases. Germline V gene sequence: CDR1 SGHVS, CDR2 FQNEAQ. The CDR3 is 16 residues long. V was pared by 5 bases and J by 2 bases, with 11 bases of the junction left unmatched. Using reference TRBV7-8 and TRBJ2-7 for the parts outside the CDR3, the full variable domain is GAGVSQSPRYKVAKRGQDVALRCDPISGHVSLFWYQQALGQGPEFLTYFQNEAQLDKSGLPSDRFFAERPEGSVSTLKIQRTQQEDSAVYLCASSPTRLASTYEQYFGPGTRLTVT.

This chain uses TRBV19 with TRBJ2-2; 8 bases are shared with TRBD1. Germline-derived CDR1 and CDR2 are LNHDA and SQIVND (reference sequence). The CDR3 covers 14 residues. J lost 7 bases, V lost 7 bases, and 8 bases had no gene match. DNA of the CDR3: TGTGCCAGTACCCCTGGACAGGGCGGCGGGGAGCTGTTTTTT. This encodes CASTPGQGGGELFF.

The chain links TRBV7-8 to TRBJ2-7; no definite D call. Germline V gene lookup returns CDR1 SGHVS and CDR2 FQNEAQ. This CDR3 is 13 amino acids long. Trimming took 2 bases from V and 3 from J, leaving 8 bases between them. The CDR3 DNA follows: TGTGCCAGCAGCTTATACTCCCACTACGAGCAGTACTTC. It encodes CASSLYSHYEQYF.

The table lists this clone with a few counts. The chain employs TRBV27 and TRBJ1-1, with D possibly matching TRBD1 (6 bases). This CDR3 spans 14 amino acids. Germline assignment: CDR1 MNHEY and CDR2 SMNVEV (reference sequence). The germline V and J ends were trimmed by 6 bases and 7 bases, with 18 bases remaining between them. The CDR3 DNA is TGTGCCAGCAGAACCGGACCTTCGGACAGTGAAGCTTTCTTT. The encoded protein is CASRTGPSDSEAFF.

The rearrangement links TRBV29-1 to TRBJ2-7, with TRBD2 identical over 8 bases. The CDR3 consists of 13 residues. Germline trimming cut 3 bases from V and 6 bases from J; bases unmatched to any gene: 7. Looked up from germline, CDR1 is SQVTM and CDR2 is ANQGSEA. The CDR3 sequence is CSVESFREGEQYF. CDR3 bases: TGCAGCGTTGAGAGCTTTCGGGAGGGCGAGCAGTACTTC.

The chain has TRBV27 and TRBJ2-7, with TRBD1 matching 8 bases. The CDR3 loop spans 14 amino acids. V lost 3 bases, J lost 6 bases, and 7 bases stayed unmatched. CDR1 is MNHEY, CDR2 SMNVEV, per germline (reference sequence). CDR3 protein: CASSFGQGAPEQYF. CDR3 in DNA: TGTGCCAGCAGTTTTGGACAGGGAGCACCCGAGCAGTACTTC.

This clone has a handful of counts. The chain combines TRBV11-2 with TRBJ1-1; tentatively, D is TRBD1 (6 bases). V was cut by 5 bases and J by 2 bases, with 18 bases left in between. This CDR3 is built from 16 residues. Germline V gene sequence: CDR1 SGHAT, CDR2 FQNNGV. As DNA, the CDR3 is TGTGCCAGCAGCCGTAGATACCCGGACAGTAACACTGAAGCTTTCTTT. Translation: CASSRRYPDSNTEAFF.

The V and J genes are TRBV7-8 and TRBJ1-5; tentative D call: TRBD1 (6 bases). V was cut by 1 base and J by 7 bases, with 14 bases left in between. Per the germline V gene, CDR1 is SGHVS and CDR2 is FQNEAQ. The CDR3 sequence is 15 residues long. This CDR3 is CASSLDFGGRQPQHF. The DNA for the CDR3 is TGTGCCAGCAGCTTAGATTTCGGGGGCAGGCAGCCCCAGCATTTT.

The rearrangement joins TRBV29-1 to TRBJ2-7; D is perhaps TRBD1 (6 bases). The germline gives CDR1 SQVTM, CDR2 ANQGSEA. The length of the CDR3 is 14 residues. V was pared by 4 bases and J by 0 bases, with 13 bases between. CDR3 protein: CSVGGQPYSYEQYF. CDR3 coding DNA: TGCAGCGTTGGAGGACAGCCCTACTCCTACGAGCAGTACTTC.

The chain combines TRBV14 with TRBJ2-3, with D possibly TRBD2 on 6 matching bases. The CDR3 loop spans 15 amino acids. Germline CDR1 is SGHDN and CDR2 is FVKESK. Trimming pared 4 bases from V and 4 bases from J, leaving 15 bases between. CDR3 nucleotide sequence: TGTGCCAGCAGCCCGCCGCTCGGGAGTGCAGATACGCAGTATTTT. Encoded protein: CASSPPLGSADTQYF.

The chain carries TRBV7-6 and TRBJ2-3; no reliable D call. Trimming cost V 1 base and J 7 bases, with 9 bases left between them. CDR1 and CDR2 (germline): SGHVS, FNYEAQ. This CDR3 contains 13 residues. CDR3 amino acids: CASSLDSANTQYF. The CDR3 DNA is TGTGCCAGCAGCTTAGACAGTGCGAATACGCAGTATTTT.

The sample holds one count of this clone. The chain links TRBV27 to TRBJ1-5; D is uncertain. Germline assignment: CDR1 MNHEY and CDR2 SMNVEV (reference sequence). The V gene lost 5 bases and the J gene lost 2 bases, with 13 bases spanning the gap. The CDR3 is made up of 15 amino acids. The CDR3 spells CASSPITGGNQPQHF. CDR3 in DNA: TGTGCCAGCAGTCCAATAACCGGGGGCAATCAGCCCCAGCATTTT.

V usage is TRBV7-9 and J usage is TRBJ2-7; TRBD1 aligns across 8 bases. From germline, CDR1 is SEHNR and CDR2 FQNEAQ (reference sequence). The trim removed 1 base at V and 3 bases at J, leaving 5 bases unmatched. The CDR3 length is 15 residues. The CDR3 reads CASSLGSGGNYEQYF. The CDR3 DNA sequence: TGTGCCAGCAGCTTAGGGTCAGGGGGCAACTACGAGCAGTACTTC.

Turning to this clone: This specimen includes other DNA sequences encoding the same CDR3. The gene calls are TRBV7-9 and TRBJ1-1; no clear D. V was trimmed by 5 bases and J by 2 bases, leaving 9 bases between them. This CDR3 is built from 13 residues. CDR1 and CDR2 from the germline V gene are SEHNR and FQNEAQ (reference sequence). CDR3 DNA sequence: TGTGCCAGCAGCCCCCCCCTAAACACTGAAGCTTTCTTT. Protein sequence: CASSPPLNTEAFF.

The chain recombines TRBV27 with TRBJ2-7, with D possibly TRBD1 on 6 matching bases. This CDR3 is 15 amino acids long. CDR1 and CDR2 from the germline V gene are MNHEY and SMNVEV (reference sequence). V lost 3 bases and J 3 bases, leaving 15 bases between the germline ends. The CDR3 loop is CASSFSSLGGYEQYF. The CDR3 region has the DNA TGTGCCAGCAGTTTCTCTTCGCTAGGGGGCTACGAGCAGTACTTC.